The rows below give T cell receptor beta chains drawn from one sample of a study of blood T cell repertoires in COVID-19. Clones were read by immunoSEQ multiplex PCR, and TCRdb kept only the in-frame ones, dropping some. The sample consists of about 150,000 clones, around 85% of them appearing once. The sample consisted of peripheral blood. These receptor sequences come from a man in his fifties or sixties with COVID-19, enrolled during active disease. Both conserved end residues are part of each CDR3. D genes are given only for firm matches. Some rows mark clone size as missing; the rest say once, few, many or name a class of expanded clone.

j_gene | d_gene | abundance | v_gene | CDR3nt | CDR3aa
TRBJ2-3 | NA | NA | TRBV28 | TGTGCCAGCAGTTTTACCAGTCTGGGCACAGATACGCAGTATTTT | CASSFTSLGTDTQYF
TRBJ2-5 | NA | NA | TRBV29-1 | TGCAGCGTTGCTGTAGCACGGGGAGAGACCCAGTACTTC | CSVAVARGETQYF
TRBJ1-6 | NA | NA | TRBV5-6 | TGTGCCAGCAGGCAAACGAGCTCCTATAATTCACCCCTCCACTTT | CASRQTSSYNSPLHF
TRBJ2-5 | NA | NA | TRBV6-2/TRBV6-3 | TGTGCCAGCACCCCAGGGGGGGTCCATGAAACCCAGTACTTC | CASTPGGVHETQYF
TRBJ2-2 | NA | NA | TRBV4-3 | TGCGCCAGCAGCCTCGGAACCGGAGGGGACACCGGGGAGCTGTTTTTT | CASSLGTGGDTGELFF
TRBJ1-2 | NA | NA | TRBV18 | TGTGCCAGCTCACCACCGGGCAGGGGCCCCTGGGTAAGAGGCTACACCTTC | CASSPPGRGPWVRGYTF
TRBJ1-2 | TRBD1 | NA | TRBV6-1 | TGTGCCAGCAGTGCCCAGGGGCTGACAGGGGGCTATGGCTACACCTTC | CASSAQGLTGGYGYTF
TRBJ1-1 | TRBD1 | NA | TRBV10-3 | TGTGCCATCCGGGGACAGGTCGACACTGAAGCTTTCTTT | CAIRGQVDTEAFF
TRBJ1-2 | NA | NA | TRBV4-3 | TGCGCCAGCAGCCAAGAGGTCTCAGGGATCTATGGCTACACCTTC | CASSQEVSGIYGYTF
TRBJ2-6 | NA | NA | TRBV21-1 | TGTGCCAGCAGCGCCAACCACTGTTCTGGGGCCAACGTCCTGACTTTC | CASSANHCSGANVLTF
TRBJ2-5 | NA | once | TRBV16 | TGTGCCAGCAGCCAAGCGGTACAAGAGACCCAGTACTTC | CASSQAVQETQYF
TRBJ1-5 | TRBD1 | NA | TRBV6-2/TRBV6-3 | TGTGCCAGCAGTTACCCTCTCGACAGGGGAAATAGCAATCAGCCCCAGCATTTT | CASSYPLDRGNSNQPQHF
TRBJ1-6 | NA | once | TRBV9 | TGTGCCAGCAGCGTAGGACAGGCTGTTAATTCACCCCTCCACTTT | CASSVGQAVNSPLHF
TRBJ2-3 | NA | NA | TRBV5-1 | TGCGCCAGCAGCTTGGAACAGAAAAGCACAGATACGCAGTATTTT | CASSLEQKSTDTQYF
TRBJ1-2 | NA | NA | TRBV7-2 | TGTGCCAGCAGTTCCACAGCAGCCTATGGCTACACCTTC | CASSSTAAYGYTF
TRBJ2-3 | TRBD1 | once | TRBV9 | TGTGCCAGCAGCGTAGGGATGACAGGGGGCACAGATACGCAGTATTTT | CASSVGMTGGTDTQYF
TRBJ2-6 | NA | NA | TRBV7-2 | TGTGCCAGCAGCTTATTTGAGATCTCTGGGGCCAACGTCCTGACTTTC | CASSLFEISGANVLTF
TRBJ2-5 | NA | once | TRBV7-9 | TGTGCCAGCAGCCAGGGAGAGACCCAGTACTTC | CASSQGETQYF
TRBJ2-5 | TRBD2 | NA | TRBV7-2 | TGTGCCAGCAGCTTAGCGTTCAGCGGGGGGCAAGAGACCCAGTACTTC | CASSLAFSGGQETQYF
TRBJ2-1 | NA | NA | TRBV3-1/TRBV3-2 | TGTGCCAGCAGCCAAGACAGGTGGGTATACAATGAGCAGTTCTTC | CASSQDRWVYNEQFF
TRBJ2-7 | TRBD1 | NA | TRBV27 | TGTGCCAGCAGTTTAACTTCCCGGACAGGGCATCTCTACGAGCAGTACTTC | CASSLTSRTGHLYEQYF
TRBJ2-7 | NA | NA | TRBV3-1/TRBV3-2 | TGTGCCAGCAGCCAAGAAGTAAGGAGCTACGAGCAGTACTTC | CASSQEVRSYEQYF